This TCR beta chain stems from a study of post-analysis software for immune sequencing data. Libraries were made from TCR beta cDNA, and they carried unique molecular identifiers. TCRdb redid the calling of the PCR reads with MiXCR, one entry per CDR3 protein. The profile shows roughly 700,000 distinct CDR3 sequences, about 27% of them singletons. This CDR3 region has 14 residues. J was trimmed by 5 bases and V by 3 bases; bases with no gene match: 3. This clonotype was counted between two and nine times. The target antigen is unknown. Study-wide results and limits: Comparison of patients with controls showed a handful of TRBV segments more frequent in patients, TRBV5-6, TRBV5-1 and TRBV20-1 among them. Patients with multiple sclerosis recorded significantly lower normalized Chao1 diversity than controls, the study found.

This chain links TRBV12-3 or TRBV12-4 with TRBJ2-7, with TRBD2 identical over 11 bases. The origin of this receptor is a girl aged 10 to 17 with multiple sclerosis. The sequenced sample consisted of blood. DNA of the CDR3: TGTGCCAGCAGTTTTAGCGGGAGGGTCAACGAGCAGTACTTC. This encodes CASSFSGRVNEQYF.